These 7 T cell receptor beta chains originate from one sample sequenced in a study of regulatory T cells in long-lasting Graves disease. Time point of the sample: newly diagnosed GD, antithyroid drugs for less than 3 months. Construction of the TCR library relied on RNA isolated from PBMCs. Through Arm-PCR of CDR3 regions and iRepertoire HTBI primers, TCR beta libraries were built. TCRdb ran MiXCR on the multiplex PCR reads and lists one entry per CDR3 protein. The sample shows around 250,000 distinct CDR3 sequences, 20% to 25% of them seen only once. The sample consisted of peripheral blood mononuclear cells (PBMCs), taken at new diagnosis, from a patient treated with antithyroid drugs. Source of these receptors: a female donor with Graves disease.

This clonotype was observed many times. This chain joins TRBV20-1 and TRBJ1-2, with D possibly TRBD1 on 5 matching bases. Per germline, CDR1 DFQATT and CDR2 SNEGSKA (reference sequence). Trimming shortened V by 2 bases and J by 6 bases, and 19 bases separated the two germline ends. This CDR3 region has 15 residues. The CDR3 coding sequence is TGCAGTGCTAGACCCCGGGAGGGGCGCTACGATGGCTACACCTTC. Translating gives CSARPREGRYDGYTF.

Concerning this clonotype: It is likely a read error: a sequence one base away is far more abundant. The V and J genes are TRBV28 and TRBJ2-7; TRBD1 might be the D (6 bases). Trimming removed 6 bases from V and 0 bases from J, with 12 bases in between. Germline V lookup: CDR1 MDHEN, CDR2 SYDVKM. There are 14 residues in the CDR3. The CDR3 loop reads CASRRTASSYEQYF. DNA of the CDR3: TGTGCCAGCAGACGGACAGCAAGCTCCTACGAGCAGTACTTC.

This clonotype was observed many times. CDR3 nucleotide sequence: TGCGCCAGCAGCGGGGGATGGGGGGCGGAATCCCTTAATCGAATGTACGGCTACACCTTC. Residues: CASSGGWGAESLNRMYGYTF. The V and J genes are TRBV5-1 and TRBJ1-2, with a tentative D call TRBD1 (6 bases). The CDR3 has 20 amino acids. CDR1 is SGHRS, CDR2 YFSETQ, per germline. Trimming removed 4 bases at V and 8 bases at J, with 36 bases between.

This clonotype has a count of ten or more. The CDR3: CASRKGLEDTQYF. CDR3 nucleotide sequence: TGTGCCAGCAGGAAGGGACTGGAAGATACGCAGTATTTT. V usage is TRBV3-1 and J usage is TRBJ2-3; a possible D gene is TRBD2 (6 bases). V lost 6 bases to trimming and J lost 5 bases, with 12 bases between them. Germline V gene lookup returns CDR1 LGHDT and CDR2 YNNKEL (reference sequence). CDR3 length equals 13 residues.

The genes are TRBV28 and TRBJ1-1; 9 nucleotides line up with TRBD1. Germline V gives CDR1 MDHEN, CDR2 SYDVKM. V lost 6 bases, J lost 4 bases, and 6 bases stayed unmatched. The CDR3 consists of 14 residues. CDR3 sequence reads: CASRSQDRGTEAFF. For the CDR3, the DNA is TGTGCCAGCAGATCTCAGGACAGGGGCACTGAAGCTTTCTTT.

Many counts were recorded for this clonotype. The chain carries TRBV10-3 and TRBJ2-3; 8 nucleotides align to TRBD2. The germline CDR1 and CDR2 sequences are ENHRY and SYGVKD. The CDR3 is 14 amino acids. The V segment lost 4 bases and the J segment 2 bases; nucleotides outside the gene matches: 2. CDR3 in amino acids: CAISVAGPTDTQYF. The CDR3 region has the DNA TGTGCCATCAGTGTAGCGGGACCCACAGATACGCAGTATTTT.

This clonotype was picked up many times. The rearrangement links TRBV10-1 to TRBJ2-1; TRBD2 aligns across 10 bases. Looked up from germline, CDR1 is WNHNN and CDR2 is SYGVQD (reference sequence). Trimming at V came to 8 bases and at J to 0 bases, leaving 10 bases not matched to a gene. The CDR3 spans 17 residues. In nucleotides, the CDR3 is TGCGCCAGCGGGGTAGCGGGAGGCCGACACTCCTACAATGAGCAGTTCTTC. Translating it yields CASGVAGGRHSYNEQFF.